This T cell receptor beta chain was found in a study of blood T cell repertoires in COVID-19. Original processing methods: Cell counts per sample came from amplifying reference gene primers. Measured with immunoSEQ multiplex PCR; TCRdb has only the in-frame clones, and not every one. That table supplies the V and J calls and clone size; D and trimming were determined from the DNA. This table holds under 200,000 clones, around 90% found once. This receptor was obtained from a man aged 18-30 years with acute or convalescent COVID-19. The specimen was peripheral blood.

Here the CDR3 DNA reads TGCGCCAGCAGCACTACAGGGTATGGGGAAAAACTGTTTTTT. It is translated as CASSTTGYGEKLFF. This chain uses TRBV10-2 with TRBJ1-4, with D possibly being TRBD1 (6 bases). Germline CDR1 WSHSY, CDR2 SAAADI. V was cut by 6 bases and J by 8 bases, with 16 bases left in between. This CDR3 has 14 amino acids.